The following is a T cell receptor beta chain sequence with its context. The data were taken from a study of blood T cell repertoires in COVID-19. Looking at the study overall: Researchers got acute and convalescent COVID-19 samples from the United States, Italy and Spain. T cells, B-cell-depleted T cells, or PBMCs provided the cDNA or gDNA that served as material.

The CDR3 contains 17 residues. Per germline, CDR1 SEHNR and CDR2 FQNEAQ (reference sequence). Losses at the gene ends were 4 bases for V and 3 bases for J; bases not matched to a gene: 13. In the original processing: Amplification from reference gene primers served as the basis for estimated nucleated cell counts. Sequencing was performed with immunoSEQ multiplex PCR; in TCRdb, only in-frame clones are kept and a portion is missing. V and J calls and clone size are as listed in that table; D and trimming were resolved from the DNA. Of 280,000 or so clones listed, approximately 85% were seen once; the top ten hold approximately 8.8%.

Material: peripheral blood. The clonotype originates from a man aged 18-30 years with active or convalescent COVID-19. The genes are TRBV7-9 and TRBJ1-1, with 8 bases matching TRBD1. CDR3 bases: TGTGCCAGCAGCTCACCTACCCAGGGGGCGTCGGACACTGAAGCTTTCTTT. It yields the protein CASSSPTQGASDTEAFF.